This TCR beta chain derives from a study of follicular helper T cells after annual influenza vaccination. Unmatched junction bases numbered 3, after V lost 4 bases and J lost 1 base. The germline V gene has CDR1 SGHRS and CDR2 YFSETQ. This CDR3 has 14 residues. A single count supports this clone. Stated time point: 2014-2015 season, 7 days after vaccination. Data came from immunoSEQ multiplex PCR; TCRdb stores just in-frame clones and leaves some out. The sample consists of nearly 15,000 clones, less than 85% of them appearing once. The source material was CXCR5+ CD38- circulating T follicular helper cells from blood, sampled 7 days after influenza vaccination. The subset was: circulating Tfh, non-naive CD4+CXCR5+PD-1+ (ICOS+CD38+ or ICOS-CD38-). The chain combines TRBV5-1 with TRBJ2-7, with TRBD1 identical over 9 bases. This receptor was taken from an adult who received the influenza vaccine. CDR3 nucleotide sequence: TGCGCCAGCAGCACAGGGGGCGCGTCCTACGAGCAGTACTTC. It yields the protein CASSTGGASYEQYF.